The 29 T cell receptor beta chains below were found in one sample sequenced in a study of cytomegalovirus exposure and HLA in healthy donors. PCR primers comprised 60 Vbeta and 13 Jbeta primers. Data came from immunoSEQ multiplex PCR; TCRdb stores just in-frame clones and leaves some out. This sample has about 120,000 clones, with over 65% found just once. The sample consisted of PBMCs. Receptors were obtained from a woman in her thirties or forties in good health and CMV-seropositive.

The chain has TRBV7-3 and TRBJ2-7; 8 bases align to TRBD2. V trimming: 5 bases; J trimming: 3 bases; junction bases outside the gene matches: 6. Germline V CDR1 and CDR2: SGHTA, FQGTGA. The CDR3 length is 14 residues. In nucleotides, the CDR3 is TGTGCCAGCAGCGGCCGGACTAGCAGCTACGAGCAGTACTTC. Translation: CASSGRTSSYEQYF.

The chain combines TRBV2 with TRBJ2-2, with 13 bases identical to TRBD2. V was pared by 5 bases and J by 6 bases, with 3 bases of the junction left unmatched. The V gene's germline CDR1 is SNHLY and CDR2 FYNNEI. The CDR3 length is 15 residues. CDR3 coding DNA: TGTGCCAGCAGTTTTGGACTAGCGGGAGCCGGGGAGCTGTTTTTT. Amino acid sequence: CASSFGLAGAGELFF.

This sequence joins TRBV10-3 and TRBJ1-2; D is perhaps TRBD1 (6 bases). Germline V gene sequence: CDR1 ENHRY, CDR2 SYGVKD. The CDR3 has 11 amino acids. Trimming removed 5 bases at V and 8 bases at J, with 9 bases between. CDR3 loop: CAISQGRGYTF. In nucleotides, the CDR3 is TGTGCCATCAGTCAGGGGCGAGGCTACACCTTC.

V usage is TRBV14 and J usage is TRBJ2-2; TRBD1 aligns across 7 bases. V lost 4 bases and J lost 6; bases outside the gene matches: 8. The CDR3 spans 15 residues. Germline V gives CDR1 SGHDN, CDR2 FVKESK. CDR3 nucleotides: TGTGCCAGCAGCCCTAACAGGGGATGGGCCGGGGAGCTGTTTTTT. This gives the protein CASSPNRGWAGELFF.

The V and J genes are TRBV6-5 and TRBJ2-7; 8 nucleotides agree with TRBD1. This CDR3 region has 14 residues. Trimming at V came to 8 bases and at J to 4 bases, leaving 10 bases not matched to a gene. CDR1 and CDR2 from the germline V gene are MNHEY and SVGAGI. CDR3 sequence (DNA): TGTGCCAGCGGACCGGACAGGGCTGGGTACGAGCAGTACTTC. Translated, it gives CASGPDRAGYEQYF.

The rearrangement uses TRBV6-5 and TRBJ2-7; 11 bases fit TRBD1. In germline, CDR1 is MNHEY, CDR2 SVGAGI. The CDR3 loop spans 15 amino acids. Trimming removed 5 bases from V and 3 bases from J; junction bases left unmatched: 6. CDR3 nucleotides: TGTGCCAGCAGTATCGCCGGGACAGGGGGCTACGAGCAGTACTTC. Encoded protein: CASSIAGTGGYEQYF.

The chain uses TRBV5-1 and TRBJ2-7; TRBD1 matches at 7 bases. Per germline, CDR1 SGHRS and CDR2 YFSETQ. The CDR3 totals 15 residues. The junction had 7 bases not matched to a gene; V was cut back by 0 bases and J by 4 bases. CDR3 nucleotides: TGCGCCAGCAGCTTGGAAGACAGGGTAATTTACGAGCAGTACTTC. This gives the protein CASSLEDRVIYEQYF. The variable domain in full, with the rest retrieved from reference TRBV5-1 and TRBJ2-7, is KAGVTQTPRYLIKTRGQQVTLSCSPISGHRSVSWYQQTPGQGLQFLFEYFSETQRNKGNFPGRFSGRQFSNSRSEMNVSTLELGDSALYLCASSLEDRVIYEQYFGPGTRLTVT.

This chain uses TRBV30 with TRBJ2-7; the D is unclear. V was pared by 5 bases and J by 2 bases, with 10 bases between. The CDR3 runs 12 residues. Germline-derived CDR1 and CDR2 are GTSNPN and SVGIG (reference sequence). CDR3 sequence (DNA): TGTGCCTGGGGGCCCCGAACCTACGAGCAGTACTTC. The encoded protein is CAWGPRTYEQYF.

This clone was recorded a few times. The CDR3 protein is CASTQGSGRAPEQFF. Written as DNA, the CDR3 is TGTGCCAGCACTCAAGGGAGCGGGAGGGCCCCTGAGCAGTTCTTC. This sequence joins TRBV11-2 and TRBJ2-1; 10 bases are shared with TRBD2. The CDR3 runs 15 residues. V trimming: 7 bases; J trimming: 9 bases; junction bases outside the gene matches: 12. Germline V gene sequence: CDR1 SGHAT, CDR2 FQNNGV.

The rearrangement links TRBV5-1 to TRBJ1-1; 7 positions match TRBD1. The CDR3 is 14 amino acids. V lost 4 bases, J lost 0 bases, and 3 bases stayed unmatched. Germline V CDR1 and CDR2: SGHRS, YFSETQ. The CDR3 DNA reads TGCGCCAGCAGCACGACAGGGTTGAACACTGAAGCTTTCTTT. As protein: CASSTTGLNTEAFF.

The chain combines TRBV2 with TRBJ1-1; D gene unclear. The germline V gene has CDR1 SNHLY and CDR2 FYNNEI. There are 13 residues in the CDR3. Trimming stripped 6 bases from V and 1 base from J, with 9 bases between. The CDR3 loop is CASRGGQNTEAFF. Here the CDR3 DNA reads TGTGCCAGCAGAGGCGGCCAGAACACTGAAGCTTTCTTT.

This chain joins TRBV30 and TRBJ2-5; 7 bases align to TRBD1. The J call may be incorrect, as the DNA end agrees better with TRBJ2-7. The CDR3 consists of 12 residues. In germline, CDR1 is GTSNPN, CDR2 SVGIG (reference sequence). DNA of the CDR3: TGTGCCTGGAGTCGACAGGGCTACGAGCAGTACTTC. Translation: CAWSRQGYEQYF.

The rearrangement joins TRBV6-5 to TRBJ2-7, with TRBD2 matching 9 bases. V lost 10 bases, J lost 7 bases, and 11 bases stayed unmatched. Per germline, CDR1 MNHEY and CDR2 SVGAGI. This CDR3 comprises 13 residues. The CDR3 DNA follows: TGTGCCACCGCGGGGGGGGCTTTTCGGGAGCAGTACTTC. This sequence encodes CATAGGAFREQYF.

The chain employs TRBV5-1 and TRBJ1-6; D uncertain. The CDR3 contains 16 residues. V gave up 4 bases and J gave up 10 bases, with 21 bases separating them. Germline V gene data show CDR1 as SGHRS and CDR2 as YFSETQ. The CDR3 loop is CASSPFPTPGKSPLHF. The CDR3, as DNA: TGCGCCAGCAGCCCCTTCCCGACCCCCGGGAAGTCACCCCTCCACTTT.

The chain links TRBV27 to TRBJ1-1; D gene ambiguous. The length of the CDR3 is 13 residues. The ends were cut back, 6 bases at V and 1 base at J, with 9 bases in the middle. Germline V gene data show CDR1 as MNHEY and CDR2 as SMNVEV (reference sequence). CDR3 DNA sequence: TGTGCCAGCAGGACATCAAAGAACACTGAAGCTTTCTTT. Protein sequence: CASRTSKNTEAFF.

The chain has TRBV2 and TRBJ1-1; TRBD1 aligns across 8 bases. Germline V gene data show CDR1 as SNHLY and CDR2 as FYNNEI. Losses at the gene ends were 5 bases for V and 6 bases for J; bases not matched to a gene: 17. The CDR3 length is 17 residues. CDR3 region: CASSRGQGFTISSEAFF. Here the CDR3 DNA reads TGTGCCAGCAGTCGTGGACAGGGCTTTACTATTTCGTCTGAAGCTTTCTTT.

V gene TRBV30 combines with J gene TRBJ2-2, with D perhaps TRBD2 (5 bases). The CDR3 loop spans 15 amino acids. V shed 3 bases and J shed 3 bases, with 14 bases lying between them. Germline values: CDR1 GTSNPN, CDR2 SVGIG (reference sequence). The CDR3 sequence: CAWSEAREDTGELFF. As DNA, the CDR3 is TGTGCCTGGAGCGAGGCCCGGGAAGACACCGGGGAGCTGTTTTTT.

The V and J genes are TRBV19 and TRBJ2-1, with TRBD2 matching 7 bases. The CDR3 totals 13 residues. CDR1 is LNHDA and CDR2 is SQIVND in the germline V gene (reference sequence). Trimming cost V 7 bases and J 7 bases; bases outside gene matches: 7. The CDR3 coding sequence is TGTGCCAGTATGTCGTGGGGGGGGAATGAGCAGTTCTTC. It codes for CASMSWGGNEQFF.

The chain joins TRBV14 to TRBJ2-5, with TRBD1 matching 10 bases. The CDR3 runs to 16 residues. Germline V CDR1 and CDR2: SGHDN, FVKESK. Trimming at V came to 4 bases and at J to 4 bases, leaving 9 bases not matched to a gene. CDR3 in DNA: TGTGCCAGCAGCCGAGGGACAGGGGTTAGGAGAGAGACCCAGTACTTC. Translating it yields CASSRGTGVRRETQYF.

This chain links TRBV6-5 with TRBJ2-7; 8 nucleotides agree with TRBD1. Germline V lookup: CDR1 MNHEY, CDR2 SVGAGI. Trimming removed 1 base from V and 5 bases from J; junction bases left unmatched: 7. CDR3 length: 15 amino acids. The CDR3 region is CASSYFRTGTNEQYF. CDR3 sequence (DNA): TGTGCCAGCAGTTACTTTCGGACAGGGACCAACGAGCAGTACTTC.

The chain employs TRBV15 and TRBJ2-5; 12 bases line up with TRBD2. Germline CDR1 and CDR2: LNHNV and YYDKDF (reference sequence). Trimming removed 4 bases from V and 3 bases from J; junction bases left unmatched: 6. CDR3 size: 16 residues. The CDR3 region is CATSMPSGGAEETQYF. CDR3 nucleotide sequence: TGTGCCACCAGCATGCCTAGCGGGGGGGCGGAAGAGACCCAGTACTTC.

J is TRBJ1-2 and V is TRBV19; 9 nucleotides match TRBD1. CDR1 is LNHDA, CDR2 SQIVND, per germline (reference sequence). The CDR3 contains 14 residues. Trimming at V came to 2 bases and at J to 5 bases, leaving 3 bases not matched to a gene. The CDR3 coding sequence is TGTGCCAGTAGTATAAGGGACAGGGTTTATGGCTACACCTTC. Protein product: CASSIRDRVYGYTF.

The CDR3 DNA is TGTGCCAGCAGCTTAACCAACGGGAGGGGCGAGACCCAGTACTTC. Translation gives CASSLTNGRGETQYF. The chain has TRBV7-3 and TRBJ2-5, with TRBD2 matching over 8 bases. The junction had 5 bases not matched to a gene; V was cut back by 0 bases and J by 5 bases. This CDR3 has 15 amino acids. In germline, CDR1 is SGHTA, CDR2 FQGTGA.

J is TRBJ1-1 and V is TRBV6-5; D call uncertain. Trimming took off 0 bases at V and 0 bases at J, with 11 bases between the two ends. Germline values: CDR1 MNHEY, CDR2 SVGAGI. The CDR3 runs 16 residues. For the CDR3, the DNA is TGTGCCAGCAGTTACTCTCGGTATTCACTGAACACTGAAGCTTTCTTT. Its translation: CASSYSRYSLNTEAFF.

The chain is built from TRBV5-1 and TRBJ2-4; 8 positions match TRBD1. This CDR3 contains 17 residues. J was trimmed by 2 bases and V by 2 bases; bases with no gene match: 9. Germline V CDR1 and CDR2: SGHRS, YFSETQ. This chain's CDR3 is CASSLQGVEGTKNIQYF. CDR3 nucleotides: TGCGCCAGCAGCTTACAGGGGGTAGAGGGGACCAAAAACATTCAGTACTTC.

This chain's CDR3 is CSVVRVNTGELFF. DNA for the CDR3: TGCAGCGTTGTGAGAGTGAACACCGGGGAGCTGTTTTTT. The genes are TRBV29-1 and TRBJ2-2; the D is unclear. The CDR3 consists of 13 residues. V lost 4 bases and J 1 base, leaving 7 bases between the germline ends. The germline gives CDR1 SQVTM, CDR2 ANQGSEA.

The chain has TRBV25-1 and TRBJ1-1; no definite D call. This CDR3 region has 15 residues. Germline values: CDR1 MGHDK, CDR2 SYGVNS. The V gene lost 1 base and the J gene lost 0 bases, with 9 bases spanning the gap. CDR3 nucleotide sequence: TGTGCCAGCAGTGAATCCAGGCAGTTGAACACTGAAGCTTTCTTT. Its protein is CASSESRQLNTEAFF.

The gene calls are TRBV19 and TRBJ2-1; D is unclear. Germline CDR1 LNHDA, CDR2 SQIVND (reference sequence). Trimming removed 5 bases from V and 6 bases from J, with 14 bases in between. The CDR3 totals 14 residues. DNA of the CDR3: TGTGCCAGTAGTCTCCTTCATCAGGTCAATGAGCAGTTCTTC. Amino acid sequence: CASSLLHQVNEQFF.

The chain couples TRBV5-1 to TRBJ2-5; 9 positions match TRBD1. The V segment lost 4 bases and the J segment 4 bases; nucleotides outside the gene matches: 8. From germline, CDR1 is SGHRS and CDR2 YFSETQ. The CDR3 extends over 15 amino acids. CDR3 protein: CASSTEQGARETQYF. CDR3 nucleotides: TGCGCCAGCAGCACGGAACAGGGGGCTAGAGAGACCCAGTACTTC.